The 20 T cell receptor beta chains below come from one sample, sequenced in a study of shared clonotypes between healthy human individuals. Here immunoSEQ multiplex PCR was the method, and the copy in TCRdb shows in-frame clones only, minus some. Altogether about 2.4 million clones are present, around nine tenths being singletons, with the ten largest covering under 0.15%. Material: naive CD4+ T cells sorted from blood. The subset denotes: CD45RA+ positively selected. The receptors were sampled from a man between 18 and 35 years old in good health.

The chain employs TRBV15 and TRBJ2-5; maybe TRBD1 (6 bases). V lost 7 bases and J 1 base, leaving 7 bases between the germline ends. The germline V gene encodes CDR1 LNHNV and CDR2 YYDKDF (reference sequence). CDR3 length equals 12 residues. CDR3: CATNRAQETQYF. DNA of the CDR3: TGTGCCACCAACAGGGCCCAAGAGACCCAGTACTTC.

The chain is built from TRBV4-1 and TRBJ1-6; no clear D. V was clipped by 0 bases and J by 0 bases, with 9 bases between them. CDR1 is MGHRA, CDR2 YSYEKL, per germline. The CDR3 has 17 residues. The DNA for the CDR3 is TGCGCCAGCAGCCAAGAAGAGGGCTTCTCCTATAATTCACCCCTCCACTTT. Translating it yields CASSQEEGFSYNSPLHF.

The gene calls are TRBV6-5 and TRBJ2-1; D remains unclear. The length of the CDR3 is 15 residues. Germline CDR1 is MNHEY and CDR2 is SVGAGI. Deletions cut 6 bases from V and 9 bases from J, with 21 bases between. The CDR3 reads CASRSGGSPRGEQFF. CDR3 bases: TGTGCCAGCAGGTCCGGTGGTAGTCCCCGCGGTGAGCAGTTCTTC.

The CDR3 DNA sequence: TGTGCCAGCAGCCTAACCGGGATTCAGCCCCAGCATTTT. Encoded protein: CASSLTGIQPQHF. The chain combines TRBV14 with TRBJ1-5; D is unclear. With 4 bases removed from V and 6 bases from J, the gap between germline ends came to 10 bases. The germline V gene has CDR1 SGHDN and CDR2 FVKESK. This CDR3 has 13 residues.

This chain joins TRBV6-4 and TRBJ2-7; TRBD2 matches 9 bases. The germline CDR1 and CDR2 sequences are MRHNA and SNTAGT. Losses at the gene ends were 0 bases for V and 1 base for J; bases not matched to a gene: 10. There are 18 residues in the CDR3. CDR3 in DNA: TGTGCCAGCAGTGACTCCGAAGGGCCTAGCGGGACTTCCTACGAGCAGTACTTC. It translates to CASSDSEGPSGTSYEQYF.

The gene calls are TRBV5-1 and TRBJ2-1; 14 bases align to TRBD2. J was trimmed by 0 bases and V by 3 bases; bases with no gene match: 14. The length of the CDR3 is 21 residues. CDR1 is SGHRS, CDR2 YFSETQ, per germline. The CDR3 loop is CASSSRPRGLAGADSYNEQFF. Written as DNA, the CDR3 is TGCGCCAGCAGCTCCAGACCCCGGGGACTAGCGGGGGCCGACTCCTACAATGAGCAGTTCTTC.

V is TRBV2 and J is TRBJ1-4; D remains ambiguous. This CDR3 is built from 11 residues. V was trimmed by 2 bases and J by 10 bases, leaving 5 bases between them. Germline CDR1 reads SNHLY; CDR2 reads FYNNEI. This chain's CDR3 is CASSELLKLFF. DNA of the CDR3: TGTGCCAGCAGTGAACTACTAAAACTGTTTTTT.

A remark on this clone: At the DNA level, this CDR3 is encoded by other sequences in the same sample as well. The chain has TRBV5-1 and TRBJ1-4, with D perhaps TRBD1 (5 bases). The CDR3 is 14 amino acids. Trimming took 4 bases from V and 4 from J, leaving 11 bases between them. Germline V gene data show CDR1 as SGHRS and CDR2 as YFSETQ. CDR3 region: CASSPGRGNEKLFF. Written as DNA, the CDR3 is TGCGCCAGCAGCCCAGGAAGGGGTAATGAAAAACTGTTTTTT.

This chain joins TRBV29-1 and TRBJ2-3; D gene ambiguous. Trimming removed 7 bases at V and 0 bases at J, with 11 bases between. CDR3 length equals 13 residues. Germline loops: CDR1 SQVTM, CDR2 ANQGSEA. CDR3 in amino acids: CSALPWSTDTQYF. CDR3 DNA sequence: TGCAGCGCGCTGCCCTGGAGCACAGATACGCAGTATTTT.

This chain joins TRBV11-3 and TRBJ2-1; TRBD2 matches 7 bases. The germline gives CDR1 SGHNT, CDR2 YENEEA. V lost 3 bases to trimming and J lost 2 bases; unmatched junction nucleotides: 10. The CDR3 is 17 amino acids. The CDR3 loop is CASSFPQAGPTYNEQFF. The DNA for the CDR3 is TGTGCCAGCAGCTTCCCCCAAGCGGGGCCGACCTACAATGAGCAGTTCTTC. Full variable domain (missing parts from reference TRBV11-3 and TRBJ2-1): EAGVVQSPRYKIIEKKQPVAFWCNPISGHNTLYWYLQNLGQGPELLIRYENEEAVDDSQLPKDRFSAERLKGVDSTLKIQPAELGDSAVYLCASSFPQAGPTYNEQFFGPGTRLTVL.

Of note for this clone: The junction departs from germline at one end; a sequencing error may be responsible. Other DNA sequences from this sample encode an identical CDR3 as well. V and J are TRBV5-6 and TRBJ1-4; possible D gene TRBD1, 5 bases. Germline CDR1 and CDR2: SGHDT and YYEEEE. The CDR3 covers 15 residues. The CDR3 here is CASSFVGAGSEKLFF. The CDR3 coding sequence is TGTGCTAGCAGCTTCGTCGGGGCGGGTAGCGAAAAACTGTTTTTT.

With regard to this clone: The sample carries other DNA sequences with the same CDR3. The rearrangement links TRBV6-6 to TRBJ2-3, with no clear D. Germline lookup yields CDR1 MNHNY and CDR2 SVGAGI (reference sequence). Trimming cost V 6 bases and J 4 bases, with 5 bases left between them. CDR3 length: 11 amino acids. In DNA, the CDR3 is TGTGCCAGCAGCGCGCCAGATACGCAGTATTTT. It is translated as CASSAPDTQYF.

This clone was counted once. The chain uses TRBV5-5 and TRBJ2-2; the D gene is possibly TRBD1 (5 bases). The germline gives CDR1 SGHKS, CDR2 YYEKEE (reference sequence). The CDR3 length is 15 residues. V lost 0 bases to trimming and J lost 2 bases, with 8 bases between them. The CDR3 nucleotides read TGTGCCAGCAGCTTGGGCAGGGTCAACACCGGGGAGCTGTTTTTT. Translated: CASSLGRVNTGELFF.

The genes are TRBV7-2 and TRBJ2-5; D is ambiguous. Trimming removed 2 bases at V and 4 bases at J, with 11 bases between. The length of the CDR3 is 14 residues. The V gene's germline CDR1 is SGHTA and CDR2 FQGNSA. CDR3 DNA: TGTGCCAGCAGCTTACAAGGTGGTAGAGAGACCCAGTACTTC. This translates into CASSLQGGRETQYF.

The chain is built from TRBV2 and TRBJ2-7; D assignment may be TRBD1 or TRBD2 (5 bases each). The germline V gene has CDR1 SNHLY and CDR2 FYNNEI. This CDR3 contains 15 residues. V shed 7 bases and J shed 4 bases, with 20 bases lying between them. CDR3 nucleotides: TGTGCCAGCATATTGGGGGACCTGGCGGGTTACGAGCAGTACTTC. Translation gives CASILGDLAGYEQYF. Full variable domain (remainder filled in from reference TRBV2 and TRBJ2-7): EPEVTQTPSHQVTQMGQEVILRCVPISNHLYFYWYRQILGQKVEFLVSFYNNEISEKSEIFDDQFSVERPDGSNFTLKIRSTKLEDSAMYFCASILGDLAGYEQYFGPGTRLTVT.

Regarding this clone: The same CDR3 arises from other DNA sequences in this sample as well. The chain combines TRBV2 with TRBJ1-4; D not resolved. Between the trimmed V and J ends, which lost 4 bases and 8 bases, there was a span of 8 bases. CDR1 is SNHLY, CDR2 FYNNEI, per germline. This CDR3 has 12 residues. CDR3: CASSGTGEKLFF. The CDR3 coding sequence is TGTGCCAGCAGTGGGACGGGGGAAAAACTGTTTTTT.

The rearrangement links TRBV27 to TRBJ2-1; 9 bases map to TRBD2. This CDR3 has 15 residues. J was trimmed by 5 bases and V by 8 bases; bases with no gene match: 10. Germline V gene sequence: CDR1 MNHEY, CDR2 SMNVEV (reference sequence). The chain's CDR3 is CASCKAGGTNNEQFF. The DNA of the CDR3 is TGTGCCAGCTGCAAGGCGGGAGGGACGAACAATGAGCAGTTCTTC.

The chain has TRBV27 and TRBJ2-5, with D perhaps matching TRBD2 (5 bases). The J call is uncertain, as TRBJ2-7 better fits the DNA end. The CDR3 totals 13 residues. Germline V gene data show CDR1 as MNHEY and CDR2 as SMNVEV (reference sequence). The CDR3 sequence: CASSIRETYEQYF. CDR3 nucleotide sequence: TGTGCCAGCAGTATCCGGGAAACCTACGAGCAGTACTTC.

The chain uses TRBV11-2 and TRBJ2-5; D possibly corresponds to TRBD1 (5 bases). The J call may be mistaken, given a closer DNA end match to TRBJ2-7. The CDR3 consists of 11 residues. Germline CDR1 SGHAT, CDR2 FQNNGV. The CDR3 DNA is TGTGCCAGCACAGGGATCTACGAGCAGTACTTC. Translation: CASTGIYEQYF.

The chain uses TRBV6-4 and TRBJ2-3; D ambiguous. The CDR3 is made up of 14 amino acids. V lost 3 bases to trimming and J lost 0 bases, with 7 bases between them. Germline assignment: CDR1 MRHNA and CDR2 SNTAGT. The CDR3 DNA follows: TGTGCCAGCAGTGAGTCGCAGAGCACAGATACGCAGTATTTT. This codes for CASSESQSTDTQYF.